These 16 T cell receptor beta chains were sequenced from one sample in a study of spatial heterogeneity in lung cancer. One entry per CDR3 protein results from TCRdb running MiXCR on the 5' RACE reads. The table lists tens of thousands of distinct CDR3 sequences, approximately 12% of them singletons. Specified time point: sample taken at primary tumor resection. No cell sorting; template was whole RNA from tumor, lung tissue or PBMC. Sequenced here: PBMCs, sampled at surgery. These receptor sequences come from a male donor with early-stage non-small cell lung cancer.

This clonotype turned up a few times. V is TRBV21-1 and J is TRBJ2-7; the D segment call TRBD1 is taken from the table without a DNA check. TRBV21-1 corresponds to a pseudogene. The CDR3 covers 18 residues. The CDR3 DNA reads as TGTGCCAGCAGCATCCACATCCCCACAGGGATCTTTGGCTACGAGCAGTACTTC. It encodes CASSIHIPTGIFGYEQYF.

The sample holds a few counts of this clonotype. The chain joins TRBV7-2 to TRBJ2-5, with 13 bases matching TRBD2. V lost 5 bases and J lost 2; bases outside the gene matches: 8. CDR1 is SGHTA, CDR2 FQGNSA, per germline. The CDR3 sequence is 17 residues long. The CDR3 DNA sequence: TGTGCCAGCAGCCTTGGACTAGCGGGGGTCAATCAAGAGACCCAGTACTTC. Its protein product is CASSLGLAGVNQETQYF.

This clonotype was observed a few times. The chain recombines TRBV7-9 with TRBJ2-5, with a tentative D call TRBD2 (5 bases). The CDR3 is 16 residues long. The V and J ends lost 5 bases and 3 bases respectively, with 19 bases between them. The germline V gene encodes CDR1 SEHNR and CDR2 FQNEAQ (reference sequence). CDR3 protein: CASSPWGDAREETQYF. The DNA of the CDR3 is TGTGCCAGCAGCCCCTGGGGAGACGCTAGAGAAGAGACCCAGTACTTC.

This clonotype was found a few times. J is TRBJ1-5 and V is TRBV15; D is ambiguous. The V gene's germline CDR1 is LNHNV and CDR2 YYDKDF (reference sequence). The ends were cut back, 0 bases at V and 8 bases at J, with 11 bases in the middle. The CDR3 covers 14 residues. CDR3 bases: TGTGCCACCAGCAGAGATCGGGGAGCGGAGCCCCAGCATTTT. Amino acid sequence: CATSRDRGAEPQHF.

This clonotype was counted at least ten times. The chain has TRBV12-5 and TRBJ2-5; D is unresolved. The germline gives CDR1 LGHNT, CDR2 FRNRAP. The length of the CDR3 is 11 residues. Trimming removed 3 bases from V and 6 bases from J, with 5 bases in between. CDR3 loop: CASGLPKTQYF. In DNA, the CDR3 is TGTGCTAGTGGTTTACCGAAGACCCAGTACTTC.

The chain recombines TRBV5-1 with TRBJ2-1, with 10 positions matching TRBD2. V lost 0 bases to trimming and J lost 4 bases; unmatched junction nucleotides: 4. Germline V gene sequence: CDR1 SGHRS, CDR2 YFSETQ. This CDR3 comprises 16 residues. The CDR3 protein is CASSLGTSGQYNEQFF. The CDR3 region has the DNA TGCGCCAGCAGCTTGGGGACTAGCGGCCAATACAATGAGCAGTTCTTC. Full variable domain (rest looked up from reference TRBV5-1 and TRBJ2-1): KAGVTQTPRYLIKTRGQQVTLSCSPISGHRSVSWYQQTPGQGLQFLFEYFSETQRNKGNFPGRFSGRQFSNSRSEMNVSTLELGDSALYLCASSLGTSGQYNEQFFGPGTRLTVL.

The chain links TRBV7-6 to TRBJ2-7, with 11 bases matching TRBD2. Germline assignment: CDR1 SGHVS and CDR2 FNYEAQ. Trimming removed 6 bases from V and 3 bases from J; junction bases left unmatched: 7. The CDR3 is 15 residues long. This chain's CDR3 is CASRPIAGGNYEQYF. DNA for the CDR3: TGTGCCAGCAGACCGATAGCGGGAGGGAACTACGAGCAGTACTTC.

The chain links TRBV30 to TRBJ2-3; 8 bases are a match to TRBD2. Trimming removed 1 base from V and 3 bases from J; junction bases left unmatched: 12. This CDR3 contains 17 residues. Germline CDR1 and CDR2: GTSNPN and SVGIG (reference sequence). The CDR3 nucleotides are TGTGCCTGGAGTGGCACGGGGGGGCCCTTTGGGACAGATACGCAGTATTTT. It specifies CAWSGTGGPFGTDTQYF.

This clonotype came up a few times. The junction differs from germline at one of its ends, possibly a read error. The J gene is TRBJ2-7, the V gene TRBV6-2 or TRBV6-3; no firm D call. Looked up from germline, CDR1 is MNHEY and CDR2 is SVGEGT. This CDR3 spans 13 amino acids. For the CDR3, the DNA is TGTGCCAGCAGTTACTCTCCCGATGGGTCGGTGTCCTTC. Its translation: CASSYSPDGSVSF.

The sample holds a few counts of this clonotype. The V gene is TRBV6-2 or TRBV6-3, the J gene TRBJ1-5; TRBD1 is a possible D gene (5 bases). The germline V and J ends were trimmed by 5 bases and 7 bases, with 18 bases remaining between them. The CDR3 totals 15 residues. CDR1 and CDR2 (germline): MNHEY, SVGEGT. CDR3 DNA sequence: TGTGCCAGCAGTACCGGGACTAATGCCATACAGCCCCAGCATTTT. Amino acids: CASSTGTNAIQPQHF.

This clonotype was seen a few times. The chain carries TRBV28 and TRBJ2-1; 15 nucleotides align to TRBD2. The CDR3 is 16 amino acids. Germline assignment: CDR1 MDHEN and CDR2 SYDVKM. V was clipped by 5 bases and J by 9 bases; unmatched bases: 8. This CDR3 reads CASSPRGLAGGSEQFF. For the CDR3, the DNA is TGTGCCAGCAGTCCCCGAGGACTAGCGGGGGGGAGTGAGCAGTTCTTC.

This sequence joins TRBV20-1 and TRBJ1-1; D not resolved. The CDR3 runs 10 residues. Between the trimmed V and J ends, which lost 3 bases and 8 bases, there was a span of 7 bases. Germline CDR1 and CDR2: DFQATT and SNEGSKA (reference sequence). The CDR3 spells CSARHNEAFF. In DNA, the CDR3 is TGCAGTGCTAGGCACAACGAAGCTTTCTTT.

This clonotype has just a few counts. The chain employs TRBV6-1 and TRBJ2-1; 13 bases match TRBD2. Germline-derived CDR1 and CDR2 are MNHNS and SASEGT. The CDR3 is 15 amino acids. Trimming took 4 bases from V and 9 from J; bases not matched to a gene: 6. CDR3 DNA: TGTGCCAGCAGTGCCGAAAGACTAGCGGGGGGTGAGCAGTTCTTC. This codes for CASSAERLAGGEQFF.

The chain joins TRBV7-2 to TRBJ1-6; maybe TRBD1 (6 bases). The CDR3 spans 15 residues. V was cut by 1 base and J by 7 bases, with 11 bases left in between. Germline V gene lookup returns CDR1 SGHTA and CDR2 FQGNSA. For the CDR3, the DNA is TGTGCCAGCAGCTTAGAGCCAGGGGCCAATTCACCCCTCCACTTT. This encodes CASSLEPGANSPLHF. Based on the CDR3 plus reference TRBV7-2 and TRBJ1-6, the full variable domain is GAGVSQSPSNKVTEKGKDVELRCDPISGHTALYWYRQSLGQGLEFLIYFQGNSAPDKSGLPSDRFSAERTGGSVSTLTIQRTQQEDSAVYLCASSLEPGANSPLHFGNGTRLTVT.

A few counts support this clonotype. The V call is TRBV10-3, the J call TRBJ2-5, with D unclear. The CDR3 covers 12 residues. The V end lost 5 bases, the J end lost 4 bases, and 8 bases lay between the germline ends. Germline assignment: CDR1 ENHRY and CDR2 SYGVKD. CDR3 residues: CAISNPGETQYF. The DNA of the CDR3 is TGTGCCATCAGTAACCCTGGAGAGACCCAGTACTTC.

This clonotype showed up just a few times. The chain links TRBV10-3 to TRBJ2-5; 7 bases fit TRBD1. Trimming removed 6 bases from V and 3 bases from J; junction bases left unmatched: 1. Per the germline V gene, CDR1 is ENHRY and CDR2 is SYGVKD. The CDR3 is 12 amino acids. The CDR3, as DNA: TGTGCCATCAGAGGGACAGAAGAGACCCAGTACTTC. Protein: CAIRGTEETQYF.